These T cell receptor beta chains were read from a single sample in a study of blood T cell repertoires in COVID-19. The method was immunoSEQ multiplex PCR; TCRdb's version includes in-frame clones alone and lacks a portion of them. Among approximately 70,000 clones listed, around 80% were seen once. The sample was peripheral blood. The source of these receptors is a man older than 75 with active or convalescent COVID-19. The CDR3 runs from the conserved cysteine through the conserved F or W. Fields, in order: J gene, V gene, CDR3 protein.

j_gene: TRBJ1-4; v_gene: TRBV7-6; CDR3aa: CASSLGPGEKKLFF
j_gene: TRBJ2-3; v_gene: TRBV30; CDR3aa: CAWSWSGGPTDTQYF
j_gene: TRBJ2-7; v_gene: TRBV11-2; CDR3aa: CASSLAGQGPYEQYF
j_gene: TRBJ1-5; v_gene: TRBV28; CDR3aa: CATRGSANSNQPQHF
j_gene: TRBJ1-2; v_gene: TRBV6-5; CDR3aa: CASRGTGGDYGYTF
j_gene: TRBJ2-2; v_gene: TRBV5-4; CDR3aa: CASSWDDRDTGELFF
j_gene: TRBJ2-2; v_gene: TRBV5-1; CDR3aa: CASSSSVNTGELFF
j_gene: TRBJ1-2; v_gene: TRBV5-4; CDR3aa: CASSRLSRGFDGYTF
j_gene: TRBJ1-3; v_gene: TRBV9; CDR3aa: CASSMGLSSGNTIYF
j_gene: TRBJ1-1; v_gene: TRBV5-1; CDR3aa: CASGQGFTEAFF
j_gene: TRBJ2-7; v_gene: TRBV7-8; CDR3aa: CASSLSRGNTHEQYF
j_gene: TRBJ2-2; v_gene: TRBV4-3; CDR3aa: CASSQDFRGITGELFF
j_gene: TRBJ1-4; v_gene: TRBV6-6; CDR3aa: CASSLPFVGPANEKLFF
j_gene: TRBJ2-7; v_gene: TRBV3-1/TRBV3-2; CDR3aa: CASSLSGARDEQYF
j_gene: TRBJ2-5; v_gene: TRBV4-1; CDR3aa: CASSQDRVGEETQYF
j_gene: TRBJ2-3; v_gene: TRBV6-1; CDR3aa: CASSEVAGGVGDTQYF
j_gene: TRBJ2-7; v_gene: TRBV4-2; CDR3aa: CASSQESSYEQYF
j_gene: TRBJ2-3; v_gene: TRBV5-1; CDR3aa: CASTTGQGPTDTQYF
j_gene: TRBJ1-5; v_gene: TRBV6-2/TRBV6-3; CDR3aa: CASSYSGVTQRIQPQHF
j_gene: TRBJ1-1; v_gene: TRBV5-4; CDR3aa: CASSLRGRGNTEAFF
j_gene: TRBJ2-5; v_gene: TRBV5-6; CDR3aa: CASSLDAGDPQETQYF
j_gene: TRBJ2-7; v_gene: TRBV29-1; CDR3aa: CSVEDSNSYEQYF
j_gene: TRBJ2-7; v_gene: TRBV27; CDR3aa: CASSLSERGAYEQYF
j_gene: TRBJ2-5; v_gene: TRBV5-4; CDR3aa: CASSFNFAYQETQYF
j_gene: TRBJ2-2; v_gene: TRBV5-4; CDR3aa: CASSRPGQGIGELFF
j_gene: TRBJ1-5; v_gene: TRBV6-5; CDR3aa: CASSEGQFSNQPQHF
j_gene: TRBJ1-3; v_gene: TRBV3-1/TRBV3-2; CDR3aa: CASSFTGSGNTIYF
j_gene: TRBJ2-7; v_gene: TRBV30; CDR3aa: CAWSFGQGVSYEQYF
j_gene: TRBJ2-2; v_gene: TRBV5-4; CDR3aa: CASSWQNTGELFF
j_gene: TRBJ2-5; v_gene: TRBV5-4; CDR3aa: CASSSPGASGTQYF
j_gene: TRBJ2-5; v_gene: TRBV15; CDR3aa: CATSLNGVDETQYF
j_gene: TRBJ2-1; v_gene: TRBV7-2; CDR3aa: CASSFQSGNEQFF
j_gene: TRBJ1-1; v_gene: TRBV6-2/TRBV6-3; CDR3aa: CASSKGQVGAEAFF
j_gene: TRBJ2-3; v_gene: TRBV28; CDR3aa: CASIPLGDRGFGDTQYF
j_gene: TRBJ2-1; v_gene: TRBV10-2; CDR3aa: CASSGGTLSYNEQFF
j_gene: TRBJ2-1; v_gene: TRBV6-2/TRBV6-3; CDR3aa: CASSYGVPSQFF
j_gene: TRBJ2-1; v_gene: TRBV11-2; CDR3aa: CASSSLRVYNEQFF
j_gene: TRBJ2-5; v_gene: TRBV29-1; CDR3aa: CSVSTVGQETQYF
j_gene: TRBJ2-2; v_gene: TRBV27; CDR3aa: CASSLALGQEITGELFF
j_gene: TRBJ2-3; v_gene: TRBV6-2/TRBV6-3; CDR3aa: CASSYDREDTDTQYF
j_gene: TRBJ2-2; v_gene: TRBV11-3; CDR3aa: CASSYGVAGVRTGELFF
j_gene: TRBJ2-7; v_gene: TRBV6-2/TRBV6-3; CDR3aa: CASSYITGHEQYF
j_gene: TRBJ2-7; v_gene: TRBV30; CDR3aa: CAWKQGWSSYEQYF
j_gene: TRBJ2-3; v_gene: TRBV28; CDR3aa: CASSLYGSGEGTDTQYF
j_gene: TRBJ2-1; v_gene: TRBV10-1; CDR3aa: CASSESRGQTYNEQFF
j_gene: TRBJ1-6; v_gene: TRBV6-5; CDR3aa: CASSQGGQGNSPLHF
j_gene: TRBJ2-2; v_gene: TRBV29-1; CDR3aa: CSVAARQNTGELFF
j_gene: TRBJ1-3; v_gene: TRBV7-6; CDR3aa: CASSPNLISGNTIYF
j_gene: TRBJ1-4; v_gene: TRBV10-3; CDR3aa: CAISQGTNEKLFF
j_gene: TRBJ2-1; v_gene: TRBV7-6; CDR3aa: CASSLWGTSEPTREQFF